This TCR beta chain was identified during a study of cytotoxic CD8 clonotypes in ibrutinib-treated CLL (dated by TCRdb to 2020 to 2022). About the full investigation: The cohort was composed of 11 relapsed/refractory and about 15 treatment-naive patients; IGHV unmutated status was identified in 17 to 18 patients. Partial responses were observed in about 25 patients and complete responses in 2; after a median follow-up of roughly 72 months, remission was maintained in 15 or so patients and progression was observed in some 12. Samples at response were collected after a median of approximately twelve months of treatment, with a range of about 6 to 40 months. On average, each sample had a few hundred thousand productive templates and roughly 95,000 productive rearrangements. Longitudinal samples were obtainable from about 30% of the roughly 90 participants in the trial. Cryopreserved peripheral blood mononuclear cells were collected at three points: before therapy, at response, and at either sustained remission or disease progression. Patients were still on ibrutinib when every remission and progressive disease sample was collected. The paper as a whole reports these results and caveats: Public clonotypes were rare and either shrank or stayed stable during treatment, and the rise in clonality at ibrutinib response reflected expansion of private clonotypes. Clonality rose at ibrutinib response, remained stable during sustained remission, and dropped back toward baseline at progression. Baseline clonality exceeded that of age-matched healthy donors and correlated strongly with circulating CD8+ T-cell counts. Sampling times were not matched between patients in sustained remission and patients whose disease was progressing, and lymph node repertoires were not examined.

In the case of this clone: The antigen it recognizes is unknown. No qualities accompany the bases; no much larger clone lies one base away.

V and J lose 7 bases and 1 base, and a span of 13 bases separates them. According to the germline V gene, CDR1 reads MNHNS and CDR2 reads SASEGT. The cysteine opens and the phenylalanine closes a CDR3 of 14 amino acids. Just CDR3 DNA is preserved here, 42 bases in frame from base 1. The sample's time point label, in plain terms: progressive disease on ibrutinib. About 2 micrograms of genomic DNA were extracted from cryopreserved PBMCs for TCR beta library preparation. Longitudinal blood samples from CLL patients on ibrutinib monotherapy were analyzed using high-throughput TCR beta sequencing. The patients took part in an open-label, single-center phase 2 trial of ibrutinib monotherapy. The goal of deep resolution MiSeq sequencing was a depth between 1 in 1 million and 1 in 200,000 T cells, and coverage averaged 10x per clonotype. TCR beta libraries were generated with the immunoSEQ hsTCRB Kit. In the paper's pipeline: Data were analyzed with ImmunoSEQ Data Assistant and ImmunoSEQ Analyzer, with V, D and J genes assigned per IMGT definitions. Clonality was computed as one minus normalized Shannon entropy of productive rearrangement frequencies, ranging from 0 to 1. Only overrepresented clonotypes making up at least 0.05% of the repertoire of each patient were included in the public clonotype analysis. Some 12 age-matched healthy donor repertoires from immuneACCESS served as clonality controls. TCRdb limited this immuneACCESS table to in-frame rearrangements with V and J called. A share of clones is missing; checked studies link under half to unresolved V genes, and the rest is unexplained. V and J calls plus clone size are reproduced from that table; the DNA served to infer D and trimming. This sample lists approximately 170,000 clones; over 75% were detected once. About 3% of the sample is taken by the ten largest.

The sample was PBMCs, taken at disease progression, from a patient treated with ibrutinib. This TCR was sampled from a human donor with chronic lymphocytic leukemia. Here the chain combines TRBV6-1 and TRBJ1-1; no D gene can be assigned with confidence. The base sequence is TGTGCCAGCATTATCGTACACAAGAACACTGAAGCTTTCTTT. This gives the protein CASIIVHKNTEAFF.